This TCR beta chain originates from a study of OX40 agonist ivuxolimab in advanced cancers. About the study: With a range of roughly 20 to 85, age averaged approximately 60 years, and around 80% were male.

On this clone itself: The target antigen is unknown.

TCRdb keeps only in-frame clones here, not all; method: immunoSEQ multiplex PCR. Among around 48,000 clones listed, about 83% were seen once. Autoimmune disease history or systemic immunosuppression excluded patients. Broader study findings: Compared with CD4+, CD8+ T cells on average had more expanded clones. Clonal expansion from baseline to week 6 occurred in both CD4+ and CD8+ T cells.

The CDR3 extends over 13 amino acids. CDR1 SGHVS and CDR2 FQNEAQ come from the germline V gene. V was cut by 1 base and J by 6 bases, with 9 bases left in between. Sequencing was performed on CD4+ or CD8+ T cells sorted from blood, taken in a trial of the OX40 agonist ivuxolimab. The V call is TRBV7-8, the J call TRBJ1-1; D uncertain. This TCR derives from an adult with an advanced solid tumor such as melanoma, head and neck, liver or kidney cancer. CDR3 nucleotides: TGTGCCAGCAGCTTAGAAGGCGTCCCTGAAGCTTTCTTT. Translated: CASSLEGVPEAFF. Complete variable domain (other parts from reference TRBV7-8 and TRBJ1-1): GAGVSQSPRYKVAKRGQDVALRCDPISGHVSLFWYQQALGQGPEFLTYFQNEAQLDKSGLPSDRFFAERPEGSVSTLKIQRTQQEDSAVYLCASSLEGVPEAFFGQGTRLTVV.